This entry lists 8 T cell receptor beta chains sequenced from one sample in a study of post-analysis software for immune sequencing data. Study-level findings and limits: About 5 TRBV segments, including TRBV5-6, TRBV5-1 and TRBV20-1, were more frequent in patients than controls.

Built from TCR beta cDNA, the libraries had unique molecular identifiers in them. One entry per CDR3 protein, called by TCRdb with MiXCR from the PCR reads. The sample lists 250,000 to 300,000 distinct CDR3 sequences; just over 35% were seen once. No cognate antigen is known for these TCRs. The source material was blood. All receptors derive from a girl aged 5 to 17 with multiple sclerosis.

Comments on this clonotype: A much larger clone lies a single base off, so this may be a read error. This chain links TRBV5-1 with TRBJ2-5, with a weak D call TRBD1 (5 bases). The germline CDR1 and CDR2 sequences are SGHRS and YFSETQ. Trimming pared 2 bases from V and 0 bases from J, leaving 20 bases between. The CDR3 loop spans 18 amino acids. For the CDR3, the DNA is TGCGCCAGCAGCTTCTCGGGCTTGCGGACATACTACCAAGAGACCCAGTACTTC. Residues: CASSFSGLRTYYQETQYF.

The chain employs TRBV3-1 and TRBJ1-1; 7 bases map to TRBD1. Looked up from germline, CDR1 is LGHDT and CDR2 is YNNKEL (reference sequence). The V gene end was trimmed by 6 bases and the J gene end by 8 bases; junction bases not matched to a gene: 9. The CDR3 contains 13 residues. The CDR3 sequence: CASSQGGRIEAFF. The CDR3 DNA follows: TGTGCCAGCAGTCAGGGGGGCCGGATCGAAGCTTTCTTT. The full variable domain, its missing parts supplied by reference TRBV3-1 and TRBJ1-1, is DTAVSQTPKYLVTQMGNDKSIKCEQNLGHDTMYWYKQDSKKFLKIMFSYNNKELIINETVPNRFSPKSPDKAHLNLHINSLELGDSAVYFCASSQGGRIEAFFGQGTRLTVV.

This clonotype was seen ten or more times. The V and J genes are TRBV20-1 and TRBJ2-3; 8 bases are a match to TRBD2. Germline trimming cut 4 bases from V and 6 bases from J; bases unmatched to any gene: 12. Germline lookup yields CDR1 DFQATT and CDR2 SNEGSKA (reference sequence). The CDR3 is 15 residues long. CDR3 protein: CSAKGTSGSPDTQYF. In nucleotides, the CDR3 is TGCAGTGCTAAGGGTACTAGCGGTTCCCCGGATACGCAGTATTTT.

Turning to this clonotype: Just one base apart from a much larger clone, this may be a read error. The rearrangement joins TRBV5-1 to TRBJ2-5; D is unresolved. The CDR3 covers 13 residues. The germline V gene encodes CDR1 SGHRS and CDR2 YFSETQ. V shed 0 bases and J shed 3 bases, with 6 bases lying between them. DNA for the CDR3: TGCGCCAGCAGCTTGGGGCCAGAAGAGACCCAGTACTTC. The encoded protein is CASSLGPEETQYF.

This clonotype was counted ten times or more. In DNA form, the CDR3 reads TGCAGTGCTAGAGATAGCAGCGGGAGGGCTGAGCAGTTCTTC. Translated, it gives CSARDSSGRAEQFF. The chain recombines TRBV20-1 with TRBJ2-1; 10 bases map to TRBD2. The ends lost 0 bases at V and 9 bases at J; junction bases unmatched: 5. In germline, CDR1 is DFQATT, CDR2 SNEGSKA (reference sequence). The CDR3 is 14 residues long.

In its sample, this clonotype was seen many times. The genes are TRBV25-1 and TRBJ2-1; D gene unclear. Trimming stripped 3 bases from V and 0 bases from J, with 9 bases between. There are 15 residues in the CDR3. In germline, CDR1 is MGHDK, CDR2 SYGVNS. CDR3 protein: CASSDGELSYNEQFF. The CDR3 coding sequence is TGTGCCAGCAGTGACGGCGAGCTCTCCTACAATGAGCAGTTCTTC.

This clonotype appeared many times. The V and J genes are TRBV20-1 and TRBJ2-3; TRBD2 matches 12 bases. The CDR3 runs 16 residues. The ends lost 2 bases at V and 4 bases at J; junction bases unmatched: 7. Germline V gene data show CDR1 as DFQATT and CDR2 as SNEGSKA (reference sequence). CDR3 sequence: CSARSASGRAADTQYF. For the CDR3, the DNA is TGCAGTGCTAGATCTGCTAGCGGGAGGGCGGCAGATACGCAGTATTTT.

Many counts were recorded for this clonotype. The V gene is TRBV5-1, the J gene TRBJ1-5; TRBD1 aligns across 7 bases. After removal of 5 bases from V and 7 bases from J, the junction contained 9 bases not matched to a gene. The CDR3 sequence is 14 residues long. Germline CDR1 reads SGHRS; CDR2 reads YFSETQ. The CDR3 DNA sequence: TGCGCCAGCAGACCAGACAGGGACGGCCAGCCCCAGCATTTT. Amino acid sequence: CASRPDRDGQPQHF.